This TCR beta chain was captured by sequencing in a study of regulatory T cells in long-lasting Graves disease. Time point described: persistent/refractory GD, antithyroid drugs over 5 years with positive TRAb. There was RNA extracted from PBMCs, and the TCR library was made from it. Arm-PCR with iRepertoire HTBI primers amplified the CDR3 regions for these TCR beta libraries. Methods used by the authors: Identification across samples found some 60 TRBV and about 13 TRBJ segments. TCRdb redid the calling of the multiplex PCR reads with MiXCR, one entry per CDR3 protein. The V and J calls follow TCRdb's processing rather than the paper's. Among 400,000 to 450,000 distinct CDR3 sequences, 23% were seen once, and the ten largest hold roughly 26%. This clonotype has just a few counts. As yet, its antigen is unknown. Study observations and caveats: The study found TRBV28, TRBJ1-2 and TRBJ2-5 favored in persistent disease.

Per germline, CDR1 KGHDR and CDR2 SFDVKD. V was cut by 4 bases and J by 1 base, with 15 bases left in between. CDR3 length equals 16 residues. The sequences come from peripheral blood mononuclear cells (PBMCs), collected when the disease was refractory, from a patient treated with antithyroid drugs. This TCR came from a female donor with Graves disease. V usage is TRBV24-1 and J usage is TRBJ1-1; the D gene is possibly TRBD1 (6 bases). CDR3 nucleotide sequence: TGTGCCACCAGTGACCCAACAGGGTATGGGAACACTGAAGCTTTCTTT. It is translated as CATSDPTGYGNTEAFF.